Following are 3 T cell receptor beta chains from one sample sequenced in a study of post-analysis software for immune sequencing data. Study observations and caveats: About five TRBV segments appeared more often in patients than in controls, and TRBV5-6, TRBV5-1 and TRBV20-1 were among these.

Researchers reported that TCR beta cDNA libraries carried unique molecular identifiers. One entry per CDR3 protein, called by TCRdb with MiXCR from the PCR reads. The sample has about 540,000 distinct CDR3 sequences; 30% to 40% are singletons. Antigens of these TCRs are unknown. Sequences were obtained from blood. These receptor sequences come from a girl aged 2-17 years with multiple sclerosis.

V usage is TRBV7-9 and J usage is TRBJ1-1; D ambiguous. Trimming removed 5 bases at V and 1 base at J, with 8 bases between. Looked up from germline, CDR1 is SEHNR and CDR2 is FQNEAQ (reference sequence). The CDR3 is made up of 13 amino acids. CDR3 protein: CASSIGENTEAFF. As DNA, the CDR3 is TGTGCCAGCAGCATCGGGGAGAACACTGAAGCTTTCTTT.

The V call is TRBV7-2, the J call TRBJ2-4; perhaps D is TRBD1 or TRBD2 (5 bases each). V lost 5 bases and J lost 11, with 22 bases in between. The germline V gene has CDR1 SGHTA and CDR2 FQGNSA. CDR3 length equals 15 residues. This CDR3 reads CASSAPGWQGSFQYF. The CDR3 DNA is TGTGCCAGCAGCGCGCCGGGGTGGCAGGGATCTTTTCAGTACTTC.

The rearrangement uses TRBV21-1 and TRBJ2-3; TRBD2 reflects the table's D call only, with no check against the DNA. TRBV21-1 is recorded as a pseudogene. The CDR3 contains 16 residues. Written as DNA, the CDR3 is TGTGCCAGCAGCGGCGGAGGCGGGGGGGCCGCAGATACGCAGTATTTT. It codes for CASSGGGGGAADTQYF.